This T cell receptor (beta chain) was identified in a study of cytomegalovirus exposure and HLA in healthy donors. PCR involved 60 Vbeta and 13 Jbeta primers. The repertoire was sequenced with immunoSEQ multiplex PCR; TCRdb's copy has only in-frame clones and lacks some. The sample shows some 120,000 clones, 75% to 85% of them seen only once. This clonotype was obtained from a male donor in good health and CMV-seronegative. The sequencing input was PBMCs.

The CDR3 is CAWTLTGLSGANVLTF. The CDR3, as DNA: TGTGCCTGGACCTTGACAGGGTTATCTGGGGCCAACGTCCTGACTTTC. The chain carries TRBV30 and TRBJ2-6; 7 bases match TRBD1. The germline V gene encodes CDR1 GTSNPN and CDR2 SVGIG (reference sequence). The CDR3 spans 16 residues. The V and J ends lost 4 bases and 1 base, in that order; junction bases with no gene match: 7.